Listed below are T cell receptor beta chains from one sample, sequenced in a study of cytomegalovirus exposure and HLA in healthy donors. The protocol was immunoSEQ multiplex PCR, while the TCRdb copy is restricted to in-frame clones and leaves out a portion. The table records approximately 140,000 clones, approximately 87% of them present only once. Sequencing was done on a sample of PBMCs. These receptors all stem from a man younger than 30 in good health and CMV-seronegative. Both conserved end residues are part of each CDR3. D genes are given only for firm matches. Only part of the rows carry a size: once, few, many, or a class if the clone is expanded.

CDR3nt: TGTGCTAGTGGTTTGTCACGGGGGACTAATGAAAAACTGTTTTTT; CDR3aa: CASGLSRGTNEKLFF; v_gene: TRBV12-5; len: 15; abundance: once; d_gene: NA; j_gene: TRBJ1-4
CDR3nt: TGTGCCAATAGCGGGGGGGCGGAGACCCAGTACTTC; CDR3aa: CANSGGAETQYF; v_gene: TRBV2; len: 12; abundance: NA; d_gene: TRBD2; j_gene: TRBJ2-5
CDR3nt: TGTGCCAGTTCCTCCGGCGGGGAACGCAATTCACCCCTCCACTTT; CDR3aa: CASSSGGERNSPLHF; v_gene: TRBV5-4; len: 15; abundance: NA; d_gene: NA; j_gene: TRBJ1-6
CDR3nt: TGTGCCAGCAGTGAAACAGGGGTTGGTCAGCCCCAGCATTTT; CDR3aa: CASSETGVGQPQHF; v_gene: TRBV6-1; len: 14; abundance: NA; d_gene: TRBD1; j_gene: TRBJ1-5
CDR3nt: TGTGCCAGCAGAATGCACGGGGGGGATGATGAAAAACTGTTTTTT; CDR3aa: CASRMHGGDDEKLFF; v_gene: TRBV28; len: 15; abundance: NA; d_gene: NA; j_gene: TRBJ1-4
CDR3nt: TGTGCCAGCAGCGTCGGACAGGGGAATGAAAAACTGTTTTTT; CDR3aa: CASSVGQGNEKLFF; v_gene: TRBV11-2; len: 14; abundance: NA; d_gene: TRBD1; j_gene: TRBJ1-4
CDR3nt: TGTGCCAGCAGTAACAGGGGCCTCTCCTACGAGCAGTACTTC; CDR3aa: CASSNRGLSYEQYF; v_gene: TRBV27; len: 14; abundance: NA; d_gene: TRBD1; j_gene: TRBJ2-7
CDR3nt: TGTGCCAGCAGTGGGTCCGGGACAGATACGCAGTATTTT; CDR3aa: CASSGSGTDTQYF; v_gene: TRBV6-1; len: 13; abundance: NA; d_gene: NA; j_gene: TRBJ2-3
CDR3nt: TGTGCCAGCAGCTTTGGAGTTCTCGGCACTATACGCCAAAATGAGCAGTTCTTC; CDR3aa: CASSFGVLGTIRQNEQFF; v_gene: TRBV7-8; len: 18; abundance: NA; d_gene: NA; j_gene: TRBJ2-1
CDR3nt: TGTGCCAGCAGTGAAGCGTGGAGGGATTATAATTCACCCCTCCACTTT; CDR3aa: CASSEAWRDYNSPLHF; v_gene: TRBV6-1; len: 16; abundance: NA; d_gene: NA; j_gene: TRBJ1-6
CDR3nt: TGTGCCAGCAGTGAACAGGGGGGTGTGAACACTGAAGCTTTCTTT; CDR3aa: CASSEQGGVNTEAFF; v_gene: TRBV6-1; len: 15; abundance: once; d_gene: TRBD1; j_gene: TRBJ1-1
CDR3nt: TGTGCCAGCAGCGGTGACAGGGGGCGAACCTACGAGCAGTACTTC; CDR3aa: CASSGDRGRTYEQYF; v_gene: TRBV7-9; len: 15; abundance: NA; d_gene: TRBD1; j_gene: TRBJ2-7
CDR3nt: TGTGCCAGCAGCCAAGACAGGGCGCGAGGCTACACCTTC; CDR3aa: CASSQDRARGYTF; v_gene: TRBV6-6; len: 13; abundance: NA; d_gene: TRBD1; j_gene: TRBJ1-2
CDR3nt: TGTGCCAGTAGTATCCGGGGGAGCGGGAGCTCCTACAATGAGCAGTTCTTC; CDR3aa: CASSIRGSGSSYNEQFF; v_gene: TRBV19; len: 17; abundance: NA; d_gene: TRBD2; j_gene: TRBJ2-1
CDR3nt: TGTGCCAGCGGGGGGAACACAGATACGCAGTATTTT; CDR3aa: CASGGNTDTQYF; v_gene: TRBV9; len: 12; abundance: NA; d_gene: NA; j_gene: TRBJ2-3
CDR3nt: TGTGCCAGCAGCCTACAGGGAGGGGGTAATGAAAAACTGTTTTTT; CDR3aa: CASSLQGGGNEKLFF; v_gene: TRBV2; len: 15; abundance: NA; d_gene: NA; j_gene: TRBJ1-4
CDR3nt: TGTGCTAGTGGCAAAGCCCCGCCGCGGGACCCCGGACCTGGCTACACCTTC; CDR3aa: CASGKAPPRDPGPGYTF; v_gene: TRBV12-5; len: 17; abundance: NA; d_gene: NA; j_gene: TRBJ1-2
CDR3nt: TGTGCCAGCAGCTTAGTTGAGGGCAACCATGAGCAGTTCTTC; CDR3aa: CASSLVEGNHEQFF; v_gene: TRBV7-2; len: 14; abundance: NA; d_gene: NA; j_gene: TRBJ2-1
CDR3nt: TGTGCCAGTAGGCCACTTCCGGGACTGAGGACCGGGGAGCTGTTTTTT; CDR3aa: CASRPLPGLRTGELFF; v_gene: TRBV19; len: 16; abundance: once; d_gene: NA; j_gene: TRBJ2-2
CDR3nt: TGTGCCAGCAGCGCCGAAGGGACAGGTACATCCTACGAGCAGTACTTC; CDR3aa: CASSAEGTGTSYEQYF; v_gene: TRBV9; len: 16; abundance: NA; d_gene: TRBD1; j_gene: TRBJ2-7
CDR3nt: TGTGCCAGCAGTGAAGCGCTTCGGGGGTTTGCGGAGACCCAGTACTTC; CDR3aa: CASSEALRGFAETQYF; v_gene: TRBV6-1; len: 16; abundance: NA; d_gene: NA; j_gene: TRBJ2-5